These 17 T cell receptor beta chains share one sample of origin, sequenced in a study of Graves' ophthalmopathy and Graves' hyperthyroidism. TCR beta CDR3 regions were amplified from RNA transcripts. In the first round, RT-PCR was carried out with HTBI primers, and a multiplex PCR formed the second round. TCRdb recomputed calls from the multiplex PCR reads with MiXCR, one row per CDR3 protein. The sample has about 700,000 distinct CDR3 sequences, under 50% seen once. Sequencing was done on a sample of peripheral blood. Receptors originate from an adult man with Graves' ophthalmopathy.

This clonotype was found a few times. V usage is TRBV6-1 and J usage is TRBJ2-7; tentative D call: TRBD1 (6 bases). V was trimmed by 8 bases and J by 2 bases, leaving 13 bases between them. The germline gives CDR1 MNHNS, CDR2 SASEGT. This CDR3 is built from 13 residues. The CDR3 DNA reads as TGTGCCAGCCGGGACAAATATACCTACGAGCAGTACTTC. This sequence encodes CASRDKYTYEQYF.

Here the CDR3 DNA reads TGTGCCAGCAGTTACTCGCGGGGCTCCTATAATTCACCCCTCCACTTT. Its protein is CASSYSRGSYNSPLHF. The genes are TRBV27 and TRBJ1-6; D call uncertain. This CDR3 contains 16 residues. Germline CDR1 MNHEY, CDR2 SMNVEV (reference sequence). Trimming removed 4 bases from V and 0 bases from J, with 10 bases in between.

This chain uses TRBV5-6 with TRBJ2-7, with D possibly being TRBD2 (6 bases). Germline CDR1 and CDR2: SGHDT and YYEEEE. CDR3 length: 17 amino acids. Trimming stripped 4 bases from V and 1 base from J, with 21 bases between. The CDR3 DNA reads TGTGCCAGCAGCACGCTTATCGAAAGCGGGCAGTCCTACGAGCAGTACTTC. It translates to CASSTLIESGQSYEQYF.

This clonotype was observed many times. V usage is TRBV7-9 and J usage is TRBJ1-5, with TRBD1 matching 7 bases. This CDR3 spans 16 amino acids. Germline V gene lookup returns CDR1 SEHNR and CDR2 FQNEAQ (reference sequence). V lost 0 bases and J lost 2; bases outside the gene matches: 4. The CDR3 loop reads CASSLADRAGNQPQHF. The CDR3 DNA is TGTGCCAGCAGCTTAGCAGACAGGGCCGGCAATCAGCCCCAGCATTTT.

The J gene is TRBJ1-3, the V gene TRBV9, with a weak D call TRBD1 (5 bases). Trimming took 4 bases from V and 2 from J, leaving 13 bases between them. Germline CDR1 is SGDLS and CDR2 is YYNGEE. This CDR3 spans 15 amino acids. The CDR3 loop reads CASSQTTVPGNTIYF. The CDR3 bases are TGTGCCAGCAGCCAAACGACAGTACCTGGAAACACCATATATTTT.

The genes are TRBV7-2 and TRBJ2-7, with 8 bases lining up with TRBD2. The germline V gene has CDR1 SGHTA and CDR2 FQGNSA. This CDR3 region has 15 residues. Trimming cost V 1 base and J 6 bases; bases outside gene matches: 8. The CDR3 region is CASSLVYISGAEQYF. The CDR3 bases are TGTGCCAGCAGCTTAGTTTACATTAGCGGGGCCGAGCAGTACTTC.

This clonotype was detected many times. This rearrangement joins TRBV2 to TRBJ1-1, with TRBD1 identical over 7 bases. Germline V gene data show CDR1 as SNHLY and CDR2 as FYNNEI. Losses at the gene ends were 4 bases for V and 10 bases for J; bases not matched to a gene: 9. This CDR3 spans 13 amino acids. This CDR3 is CASSGSNRGPAFF. Written as DNA, the CDR3 is TGTGCCAGCAGTGGATCCAACAGGGGACCAGCTTTCTTT.

The V and J genes are TRBV19 and TRBJ2-2, with TRBD2 matching 7 bases. The V gene end was trimmed by 5 bases and the J gene end by 7 bases; junction bases not matched to a gene: 4. Germline lookup yields CDR1 LNHDA and CDR2 SQIVND (reference sequence). The CDR3 contains 13 residues. CDR3 DNA sequence: TGTGCCAGTAGTCCTTGGACTAGCGGGGAGCTGTTTTTT. Translated: CASSPWTSGELFF.

This clonotype was seen repeatedly, ten times or more. The junction and the germline gene differ at one end; a read error may be behind it. The rearrangement joins TRBV7-2 to TRBJ1-1; TRBD1 is a possible D gene (6 bases). The germline CDR1 and CDR2 sequences are SGHTA and FQGNSA. CDR3 length equals 14 residues. CDR3 loop: CASSFLGSGDARSF. Written as DNA, the CDR3 is TGTGCCAGCAGCTTTTTAGGTTCAGGGGACGCGAGGAGCTTT.

In this sample, this clonotype turned up a few times. The V gene is TRBV10-3, the J gene TRBJ2-3; D gene unclear. The V gene's germline CDR1 is ENHRY and CDR2 SYGVKD. CDR3 length: 14 residues. Trimming took off 5 bases at V and 4 bases at J, with 13 bases between the two ends. CDR3: CAISPVGRADTQYF. The CDR3 DNA reads as TGTGCCATCAGTCCGGTGGGAAGGGCAGATACGCAGTATTTT.

This clonotype was recorded at least ten times. The rearrangement links TRBV5-1 to TRBJ2-5, with 11 bases lining up with TRBD2. Germline CDR1 and CDR2: SGHRS and YFSETQ. Germline trimming cut 0 bases from V and 2 bases from J; bases unmatched to any gene: 3. The CDR3 has 16 amino acids. The CDR3 here is CASSLAGLAVQETQYF. The CDR3 DNA reads TGCGCCAGCAGCTTGGCGGGACTAGCGGTACAAGAGACCCAGTACTTC.

J is TRBJ1-4 and V is TRBV29-1, with a tentative D call TRBD1 (5 bases). The CDR3 covers 11 residues. Germline lookup yields CDR1 SQVTM and CDR2 ANQGSEA. Deletions cut 6 bases from V and 8 bases from J, with 10 bases between. Written as DNA, the CDR3 is TGCAGCGTCGAGGCAGGGGAAAAACTGTTTTTT. Protein sequence: CSVEAGEKLFF. Complete variable domain (other parts from reference TRBV29-1 and TRBJ1-4): SAVISQKPSRDICQRGTSLTIQCQVDSQVTMMFWYRQQPGQSLTLIATANQGSEATYESGFVIDKFPISRPNLTFSTLTVSNMSPEDSSIYLCSVEAGEKLFFGSGTQLSVL.

This clonotype was seen ten or more times. J is TRBJ1-1 and V is TRBV5-1; 7 bases map to TRBD1. Germline V gives CDR1 SGHRS, CDR2 YFSETQ. V lost 0 bases to trimming and J lost 2 bases; unmatched junction nucleotides: 7. The length of the CDR3 is 16 residues. CDR3 coding DNA: TGCGCCAGCAGCTTGGGACAGGGAGTAGTAAACACTGAAGCTTTCTTT. Translating gives CASSLGQGVVNTEAFF.

There are many counts of this clonotype. The chain employs TRBV6-1 and TRBJ1-2; TRBD1 aligns across 7 bases. Germline CDR1 is MNHNS and CDR2 is SASEGT. The V gene end was trimmed by 6 bases and the J gene end by 0 bases; junction bases not matched to a gene: 7. The CDR3 covers 15 residues. The CDR3 DNA reads TGTGCCAGCAGACGAGACAGGGAATCTAACTATGGCTACACCTTC. This encodes CASRRDRESNYGYTF.

A note on this clonotype: Because the CDR3 is missing its conserved closing phenylalanine or tryptophan, this is likely a read error. This chain links TRBV29-1 with TRBJ1-1; possible D gene TRBD1, 5 bases. In germline, CDR1 is SQVTM, CDR2 ANQGSEA. The CDR3 spans 12 residues. The germline V and J ends were trimmed by 5 bases and 6 bases, with 13 bases remaining between them. DNA for the CDR3: TGCAGCGTTTCGGGGACGTACCCTGAAGCTTTCTTA. This sequence encodes CSVSGTYPEAFL.

The rearrangement uses TRBV27 and TRBJ2-2, with no clear D. Trimming cost V 1 base and J 4 bases, with 4 bases left between them. This CDR3 has 13 amino acids. Germline V lookup: CDR1 MNHEY, CDR2 SMNVEV (reference sequence). CDR3 region: CASSLYVTGELFF. DNA for the CDR3: TGTGCCAGCAGTTTATATGTCACCGGGGAGCTGTTTTTT.

The chain combines TRBV29-1 with TRBJ2-7; perhaps TRBD2 as D (7 bases). Germline values: CDR1 SQVTM, CDR2 ANQGSEA. Trimming removed 7 bases at V and 7 bases at J, with 17 bases between. The CDR3 is 12 amino acids. This chain's CDR3 is CSATSGGHEQYF. The CDR3, as DNA: TGCAGCGCCACTTCCGGGGGGCATGAGCAGTACTTC.